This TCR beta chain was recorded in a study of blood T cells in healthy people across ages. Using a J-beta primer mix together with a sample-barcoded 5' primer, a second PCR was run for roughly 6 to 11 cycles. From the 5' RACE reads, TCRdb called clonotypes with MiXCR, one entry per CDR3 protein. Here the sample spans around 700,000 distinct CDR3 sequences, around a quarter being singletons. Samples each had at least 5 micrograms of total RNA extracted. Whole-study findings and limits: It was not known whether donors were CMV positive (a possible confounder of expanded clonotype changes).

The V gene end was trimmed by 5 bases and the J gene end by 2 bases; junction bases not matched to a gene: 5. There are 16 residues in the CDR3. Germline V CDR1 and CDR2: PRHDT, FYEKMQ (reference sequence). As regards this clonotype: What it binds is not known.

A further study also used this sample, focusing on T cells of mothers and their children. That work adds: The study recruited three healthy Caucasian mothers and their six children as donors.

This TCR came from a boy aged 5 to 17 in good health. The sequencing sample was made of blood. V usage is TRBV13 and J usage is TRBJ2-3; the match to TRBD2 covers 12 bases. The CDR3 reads CASSPRTSGVTDTQYF. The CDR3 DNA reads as TGTGCCAGCAGCCCCCGGACTAGCGGGGTCACAGATACGCAGTATTTT.